This TCR beta chain was recovered during a study of CD8 T cells in Susac syndrome. For the study at large: At blood draw, Susac syndrome patients were therapy-naive, on corticosteroids, or on intravenous immunoglobulin alone.

An input of about 0.5 to 1 ug of RNA was subjected to reverse transcription using random hexamers. The authors amplified TCR beta CDR3 across 54 Vbeta and 13 Jbeta using immunoSEQ multiplex PCR. TCRdb processed the immunoSEQ multiplex PCR reads anew with MiXCR; each CDR3 protein has one entry. The sample has fewer than 200,000 distinct CDR3 sequences; around 94% are singletons. V lost 1 base to trimming and J lost 3 bases, with 17 bases between them. CDR1 is SGDLS, CDR2 YYNGEE, per germline. This CDR3 is 16 amino acids long. This sequence originates from a human donor with Susac syndrome. The sequenced sample consisted of CD4+ T cells from PBMCs. This sequence joins TRBV9 and TRBJ2-7, with D uncertain. The CDR3 nucleotides read TGTGCCAGCAGCGTAAAGCCTCTCGGAATGGGCTACGAGCAGTACTTC. Its protein is CASSVKPLGMGYEQYF. The full variable domain, completed using reference TRBV9 and TRBJ2-7, is DSGVTQTPKHLITATGQRVTLRCSPRSGDLSVYWYQQSLDQGLQFLIQYYNGEERAKGNILERFSAQQFPDLHSELNLSSLELGDSALYFCASSVKPLGMGYEQYFGPGTRLTVT.